This T cell receptor beta chain was found in a study of blood T cell repertoires in COVID-19. Sequenced by immunoSEQ multiplex PCR; TCRdb stores in-frame clones only, minus some. The data show fewer than 350,000 clones, with roughly 90% seen just once and roughly 2.1% held by the top ten. CDR1 SGHKS and CDR2 YYEKEE come from the germline V gene (reference sequence). V was pared by 0 bases and J by 6 bases, with 9 bases between. This CDR3 comprises 13 residues. The sequence came from a woman between 35 and 50 years old with acute COVID-19. The sample was PBMCs or T cells enriched from blood (not recorded which). The rearrangement uses TRBV5-5 and TRBJ1-2; D may be TRBD1 (5 bases). DNA for the CDR3: TGTGCCAGCAGCTTGGCCAGGGTCGATGGCTACACCTTC. The encoded protein is CASSLARVDGYTF.